This T cell receptor (beta chain) appears in the sequencing data of a study of blood T cell repertoires in COVID-19. Overall study: Acute and convalescent COVID-19 samples came from the United States, Italy and Spain.

In Cohort 3, a recovered donor had either two negative PCRs, clearance, or symptom resolution. Sequenced by immunoSEQ multiplex PCR; TCRdb stores in-frame clones only, minus some. The data show hundreds of thousands of clones, around 90% seen once. This CDR3 is built from 14 residues. Trimming took 5 bases from V and 4 from J, leaving 14 bases between them. From germline, CDR1 is LGHDT and CDR2 YNNKEL (reference sequence). The clonotype comes from a woman in her twenties or thirties who had recovered from COVID-19. Material: PBMCs or T cells enriched from blood (not recorded which). V and J are TRBV3-1 (or the pseudogene TRBV3-2) and TRBJ1-1; a weak D match, TRBD1 (5 bases). The CDR3 nucleotides are TGTGCCAGCAGCTCCGGACACCGCGGCACTGAAGCTTTCTTT. It codes for CASSSGHRGTEAFF.